A single sample is the source of the 26 T cell receptor beta chains below, sequenced in a study of blood T cell repertoires in COVID-19. This table comes from immunoSEQ multiplex PCR, and its TCRdb copy is limited to in-frame clones, with some not included. The table shows nearly 350,000 clones, with approximately 90% occurring only once. The sequenced material came from peripheral blood. The receptors here all came from a woman aged 18-29 years who had recovered from COVID-19.

The gene calls are TRBV5-1 and TRBJ1-1; 9 nucleotides agree with TRBD1. The CDR3 runs to 17 residues. The V segment lost 0 bases and the J segment 0 bases; nucleotides outside the gene matches: 6. From germline, CDR1 is SGHRS and CDR2 YFSETQ. CDR3 in amino acids: CASSLGDRAGMNTEAFF. The DNA for the CDR3 is TGCGCCAGCAGCTTGGGGGACAGGGCGGGCATGAACACTGAAGCTTTCTTT.

The chain links TRBV19 to TRBJ2-3; 11 nucleotides line up with TRBD2. In germline, CDR1 is LNHDA, CDR2 SQIVND (reference sequence). Unmatched junction bases numbered 9, after V lost 4 bases and J lost 6 bases. The length of the CDR3 is 16 residues. The CDR3 DNA is TGTGCCAGTAGTACCTATAGCGGGAGGGCCTGGGATACGCAGTATTTT. Its protein is CASSTYSGRAWDTQYF.

The chain uses TRBV30 and TRBJ2-1, with 7 bases matching TRBD2. Germline loops: CDR1 GTSNPN, CDR2 SVGIG (reference sequence). The CDR3 loop spans 15 amino acids. V trimming: 3 bases; J trimming: 4 bases; junction bases outside the gene matches: 9. As DNA, the CDR3 is TGTGCCTGGAGGAATACGGGGGGAGGATACAATGAGCAGTTCTTC. Its translation: CAWRNTGGGYNEQFF.

V gene TRBV29-1 combines with J gene TRBJ1-2; D may be TRBD1 (5 bases). Germline CDR1 is SQVTM and CDR2 is ANQGSEA. V was pared by 3 bases and J by 4 bases, with 12 bases between. The CDR3 loop spans 13 amino acids. The CDR3 reads CSVDAREGYGYTF. As DNA, the CDR3 is TGCAGCGTTGATGCCAGGGAGGGCTATGGCTACACCTTC.

The chain carries TRBV5-5 and TRBJ2-2, with no clear D. In germline, CDR1 is SGHKS, CDR2 YYEKEE (reference sequence). The CDR3 has 14 amino acids. The V and J ends lost 0 bases and 5 bases respectively, with 8 bases between them. The CDR3 sequence: CASSLDSVTGELFF. CDR3 in DNA: TGTGCCAGCAGCTTGGATAGTGTGACCGGGGAGCTGTTTTTT.

The chain links TRBV11-2 to TRBJ1-6, with a weak D call TRBD1 (6 bases). CDR3 length: 16 amino acids. Germline V gene lookup returns CDR1 SGHAT and CDR2 FQNNGV. With 4 bases removed from V and 7 bases from J, the gap between germline ends came to 17 bases. CDR3 sequence reads: CASSYLPRGDNSPLHF. In DNA form, the CDR3 reads TGTGCCAGCAGCTACTTACCCAGGGGTGACAATTCACCCCTCCACTTT. The variable domain in full, with the rest retrieved from reference TRBV11-2 and TRBJ1-6, is EAGVAQSPRYKIIEKRQSVAFWCNPISGHATLYWYQQILGQGPKLLIQFQNNGVVDDSQLPKDRFSAERLKGVDSTLKIQPAKLEDSAVYLCASSYLPRGDNSPLHFGNGTRLTVT.

V and J are TRBV11-3 and TRBJ1-1, with D perhaps matching TRBD1 (6 bases). Per the germline V gene, CDR1 is SGHNT and CDR2 is YENEEA. This CDR3 has 15 amino acids. With 3 bases removed from V and 2 bases from J, the gap between germline ends came to 13 bases. The CDR3 sequence is CASSFRGGRNTEAFF. CDR3 DNA: TGTGCCAGCAGCTTCAGAGGGGGTAGAAACACTGAAGCTTTCTTT.

J is TRBJ1-1 and V is TRBV11-2, with no clear D. This CDR3 is built from 12 residues. Trimming removed 5 bases from V and 5 bases from J, with 9 bases in between. The germline CDR1 and CDR2 sequences are SGHAT and FQNNGV. Here the CDR3 reads CASSLAGTEAFF. CDR3 nucleotide sequence: TGTGCCAGCAGCCTTGCGGGGACTGAAGCTTTCTTT. Together with reference TRBV11-2 and TRBJ1-1, the CDR3 gives the full variable domain: EAGVAQSPRYKIIEKRQSVAFWCNPISGHATLYWYQQILGQGPKLLIQFQNNGVVDDSQLPKDRFSAERLKGVDSTLKIQPAKLEDSAVYLCASSLAGTEAFFGQGTRLTVV.

The J gene is TRBJ1-1, the V gene TRBV5-1; a weak D match, TRBD1 (6 bases). The ends were cut back, 4 bases at V and 4 bases at J, with 14 bases in the middle. This CDR3 is 14 amino acids long. Germline V CDR1 and CDR2: SGHRS, YFSETQ. CDR3 nucleotides: TGCGCCAGCAGCGGGGGACAACGAGGCACTGAAGCTTTCTTT. This translates into CASSGGQRGTEAFF.

The gene calls are TRBV7-8 and TRBJ2-5; perhaps TRBD1 as D (5 bases). The CDR3 covers 13 residues. The germline V gene encodes CDR1 SGHVS and CDR2 FQNEAQ. V was shortened by 2 bases and J by 5 bases, with 9 bases between the two germline ends. This CDR3 reads CASSLLGLETQYF. The CDR3 nucleotides are TGTGCCAGCAGCTTACTGGGGCTGGAGACCCAGTACTTC.

J is TRBJ2-1 and V is TRBV11-3, with 12 nucleotides matching TRBD2. Germline trimming cut 3 bases from V and 4 bases from J; bases unmatched to any gene: 4. The length of the CDR3 is 16 residues. CDR1 is SGHNT and CDR2 is YENEEA in the germline V gene. The CDR3: CASSLTSGSAYNEQFF. The CDR3 region has the DNA TGTGCCAGCAGCTTGACTAGCGGGAGTGCGTACAATGAGCAGTTCTTC.

The V gene is TRBV10-3, the J gene TRBJ2-2; D ambiguous. The CDR3 consists of 13 residues. V gave up 6 bases and J gave up 0 bases, with 5 bases separating them. Germline V gene sequence: CDR1 ENHRY, CDR2 SYGVKD. CDR3 residues: CAIRFSNTGELFF. The CDR3 nucleotides read TGTGCCATCAGATTCTCGAACACCGGGGAGCTGTTTTTT.

The chain couples TRBV18 to TRBJ2-1, with 7 bases fitting TRBD1. This CDR3 region has 16 residues. Per the germline V gene, CDR1 is KGHSH and CDR2 is LQKENI. The J segment lost 10 bases and the V segment lost 2 bases, leaving 14 bases of the junction unmatched. CDR3 sequence: CASSPKDRVNSWEQFF. CDR3 in DNA: TGTGCCAGCTCACCAAAAGACAGGGTTAATTCATGGGAGCAGTTCTTC.

The chain has TRBV27 and TRBJ1-2, with 7 bases identical to TRBD1. Germline CDR1 and CDR2: MNHEY and SMNVEV (reference sequence). The junction had 7 bases not matched to a gene; V was cut back by 0 bases and J by 3 bases. The CDR3 contains 16 residues. CDR3: CASSLSIRDSHYGYTF. CDR3 sequence (DNA): TGTGCCAGCAGTTTATCTATCCGGGACAGCCACTATGGCTACACCTTC.

This clone came up once. V gene TRBV4-2 combines with J gene TRBJ2-2; 13 bases are shared with TRBD2. J lost 0 bases, V lost 1 base, and 14 bases had no gene match. From germline, CDR1 is LGHNA and CDR2 YNFKEQ. The CDR3 contains 22 residues. Here the CDR3 DNA reads TGTGCCAGCAGCCAAGCCGCCGTTGGGACTAGCGGGACTCATACGAACACCGGGGAGCTGTTTTTT. Its protein is CASSQAAVGTSGTHTNTGELFF.

This chain links TRBV19 with TRBJ1-1; D is ambiguous. CDR1 and CDR2 (germline): LNHDA, SQIVND (reference sequence). The CDR3 totals 15 residues. V was shortened by 4 bases and J by 0 bases, with 12 bases between the two germline ends. Here the CDR3 DNA reads TGTGCCAGTAGTACATCGGGAGTTTTGAACACTGAAGCTTTCTTT. Translating it yields CASSTSGVLNTEAFF. Based on the CDR3 plus reference TRBV19 and TRBJ1-1, the full variable domain is DGGITQSPKYLFRKEGQNVTLSCEQNLNHDAMYWYRQDPGQGLRLIYYSQIVNDFQKGDIAEGYSVSREKKESFPLTVTSAQKNPTAFYLCASSTSGVLNTEAFFGQGTRLTVV.

The chain carries TRBV19 and TRBJ1-5; D not resolved. The CDR3 consists of 16 residues. CDR1 and CDR2 from the germline V gene are LNHDA and SQIVND (reference sequence). Deletions cut 3 bases from V and 4 bases from J, with 16 bases between. Written as DNA, the CDR3 is TGTGCCAGTAGTATTGTCGAGGATATGGTGAATCAGCCCCAGCATTTT. The encoded protein is CASSIVEDMVNQPQHF.

The chain carries TRBV5-1 and TRBJ1-2; 11 nucleotides line up with TRBD1. Germline values: CDR1 SGHRS, CDR2 YFSETQ. Losses at the gene ends were 3 bases for V and 8 bases for J; bases not matched to a gene: 12. CDR3 length equals 16 residues. For the CDR3, the DNA is TGCGCCAGCAGCTCGCCCTCCGGGACAGGGGGTGTCGGCTACACCTTC. This encodes CASSSPSGTGGVGYTF.

This chain connects TRBV27 to TRBJ1-1; D is undetermined. The CDR3 has 14 amino acids. V was shortened by 1 base and J by 6 bases, with 12 bases between the two germline ends. Per germline, CDR1 MNHEY and CDR2 SMNVEV (reference sequence). CDR3 protein: CASSLFWGDPEAFF. For the CDR3, the DNA is TGTGCCAGCAGTTTATTTTGGGGAGACCCTGAAGCTTTCTTT.

The chain couples TRBV6-2 or TRBV6-3 to TRBJ2-1; 9 nucleotides agree with TRBD2. The CDR3 length is 17 residues. V lost 7 bases and J lost 3; bases outside the gene matches: 13. From germline, CDR1 is MNHEY and CDR2 SVGEGT. The CDR3 spells CASTDSLTSGDYNEQFF. The CDR3 DNA sequence: TGTGCCAGCACTGACTCGCTGACTAGCGGAGACTACAATGAGCAGTTCTTC.

J is TRBJ1-1 and V is TRBV5-6; D ambiguous. Germline V gives CDR1 SGHDT, CDR2 YYEEEE. This CDR3 has 14 residues. Trimming pared 2 bases from V and 2 bases from J, leaving 10 bases between. CDR3 DNA: TGTGCCAGCAGCTTAACCGGGGTAAACACTGAAGCTTTCTTT. Translating it yields CASSLTGVNTEAFF.

The J gene is TRBJ2-1, the V gene TRBV6-2 or TRBV6-3; 12 bases fit TRBD2. The junction had 4 bases not matched to a gene; V was cut back by 2 bases and J by 8 bases. The germline CDR1 and CDR2 sequences are MNHEY and SVGEGT. CDR3 length: 15 amino acids. The CDR3, as DNA: TGTGCCAGCAGTTACGGACTAGCGGGATTTTATGAGCAGTTCTTC. Protein: CASSYGLAGFYEQFF.

J is TRBJ1-2 and V is TRBV19; D uncertain. The CDR3 sequence is 11 residues long. CDR1 is LNHDA and CDR2 is SQIVND in the germline V gene (reference sequence). V lost 7 bases and J lost 6, with 9 bases in between. The CDR3: CASTDLDGYTF. CDR3 sequence (DNA): TGTGCCAGTACCGACTTGGATGGCTACACCTTC.

The chain recombines TRBV9 with TRBJ2-5; unclear D gene. The CDR3 spans 14 residues. Germline V CDR1 and CDR2: SGDLS, YYNGEE. V gave up 3 bases and J gave up 0 bases, with 9 bases separating them. CDR3 in amino acids: CASSAPQNQETQYF. The CDR3 DNA reads as TGTGCCAGCAGCGCCCCGCAGAACCAAGAGACCCAGTACTTC.

V is TRBV6-2 or TRBV6-3 and J is TRBJ2-1, with unresolved D. The CDR3 consists of 16 residues. The ends were cut back, 6 bases at V and 9 bases at J, with 24 bases in the middle. Germline CDR1 MNHEY, CDR2 SVGEGT. In nucleotides, the CDR3 is TGTGCCAGCAGCCCGACCGTTTTCAGACAATTCGGTGAGCAGTTCTTC. Its translation: CASSPTVFRQFGEQFF.

The chain couples TRBV21-1 to TRBJ1-5; the D call of TRBD1 is as the table states it, not checked on the DNA. TRBV21-1 is a documented pseudogene. This CDR3 has 16 residues. The CDR3 bases are TGTGCCAGATCAGACAGGACTCATTATAGCAATCAGCCCCAGCATTTT. This sequence encodes CARSDRTHYSNQPQHF.